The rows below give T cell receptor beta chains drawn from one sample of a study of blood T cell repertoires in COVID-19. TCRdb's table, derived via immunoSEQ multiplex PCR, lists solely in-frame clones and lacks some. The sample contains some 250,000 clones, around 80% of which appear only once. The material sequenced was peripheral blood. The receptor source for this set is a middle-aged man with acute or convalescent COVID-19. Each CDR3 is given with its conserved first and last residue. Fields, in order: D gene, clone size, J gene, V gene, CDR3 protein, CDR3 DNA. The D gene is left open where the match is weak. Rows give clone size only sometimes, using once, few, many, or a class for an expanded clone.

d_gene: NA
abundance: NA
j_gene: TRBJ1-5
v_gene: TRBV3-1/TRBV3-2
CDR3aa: CASSQADRSNQPQHF
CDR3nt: TGTGCCAGCAGCCAAGCAGACAGGAGCAATCAGCCCCAGCATTTT

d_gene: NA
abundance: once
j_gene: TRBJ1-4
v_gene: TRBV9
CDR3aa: CASSVGGGTNEKLFF
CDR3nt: TGTGCCAGCAGCGTTGGGGGAGGTACTAATGAAAAACTGTTTTTT

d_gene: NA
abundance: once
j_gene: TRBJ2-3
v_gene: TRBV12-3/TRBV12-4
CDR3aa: CASSPVPDTQYF
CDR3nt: TGTGCCAGCAGCCCAGTCCCAGATACGCAGTATTTT

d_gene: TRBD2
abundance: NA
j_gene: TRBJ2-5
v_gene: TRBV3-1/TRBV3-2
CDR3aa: CASSDRTSWETQYF
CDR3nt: TGTGCCAGCAGCGATCGGACTAGCTGGGAGACCCAGTACTTC

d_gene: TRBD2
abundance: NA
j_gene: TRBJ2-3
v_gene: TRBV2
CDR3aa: CASQREGRDTQYF
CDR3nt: TGTGCCAGCCAGCGGGAGGGCAGAGATACGCAGTATTTT

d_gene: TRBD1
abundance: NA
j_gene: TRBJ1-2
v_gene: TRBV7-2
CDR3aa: CASSIDRGLGYTF
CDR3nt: TGTGCCAGCAGCATTGACAGGGGGCTGGGCTACACCTTC

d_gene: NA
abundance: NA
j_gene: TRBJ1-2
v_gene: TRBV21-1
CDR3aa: CASSLFPLAGGYTF
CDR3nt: TGTGCCAGCAGCCTGTTCCCCCTTGCGGGGGGCTACACCTTC

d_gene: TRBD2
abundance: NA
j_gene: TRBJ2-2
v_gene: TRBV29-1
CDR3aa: CSVVRLAGGAGELFF
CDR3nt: TGCAGCGTTGTTAGACTAGCGGGAGGGGCCGGGGAGCTGTTTTTT

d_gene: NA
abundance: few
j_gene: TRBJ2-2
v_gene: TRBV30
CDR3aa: CAWSDPWQGETGELFF
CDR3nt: TGTGCCTGGAGCGATCCGTGGCAGGGCGAGACCGGGGAGCTGTTTTTT

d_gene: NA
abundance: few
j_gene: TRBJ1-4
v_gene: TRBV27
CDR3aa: CASSLTAQREKLFF
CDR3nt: TGTGCCAGCAGTTTAACCGCCCAGAGGGAAAAACTGTTTTTT

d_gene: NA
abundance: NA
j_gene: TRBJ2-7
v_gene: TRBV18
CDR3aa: CASSPLLGGSSSYEQYF
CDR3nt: TGTGCCAGCTCACCACTTTTAGGGGGATCGAGCTCCTACGAGCAGTACTTC

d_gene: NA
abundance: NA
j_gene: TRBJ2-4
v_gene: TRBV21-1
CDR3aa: CASSKPNRRRYSQF
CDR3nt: TGTGCCAGCAGCAAGCCGAACCGCAGGAGGTATTCTCAATTC

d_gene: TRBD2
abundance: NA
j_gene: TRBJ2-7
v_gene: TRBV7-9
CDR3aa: CASSYGGSEQYF
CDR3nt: TGTGCCAGCAGTTACGGGGGGTCCGAGCAGTACTTC

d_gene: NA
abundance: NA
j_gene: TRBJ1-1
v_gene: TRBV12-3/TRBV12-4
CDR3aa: CASSSTEFTEAFF
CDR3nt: TGTGCCAGCAGTTCCACCGAGTTCACTGAAGCTTTCTTT

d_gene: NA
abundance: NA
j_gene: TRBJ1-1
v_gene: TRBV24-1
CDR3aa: CATSDLKRRFTEAFF
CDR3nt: TGTGCCACCAGTGATTTAAAGCGACGGTTCACTGAAGCTTTCTTT

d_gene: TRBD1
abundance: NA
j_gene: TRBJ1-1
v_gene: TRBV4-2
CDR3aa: CASSQMTGLLGGNTEAFF
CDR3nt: TGTGCCAGCAGCCAAATGACAGGGCTTTTGGGGGGGAACACTGAAGCTTTCTTT

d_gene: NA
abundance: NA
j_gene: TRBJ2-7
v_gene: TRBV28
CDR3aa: CASSFGPGAYEQYF
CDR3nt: TGTGCCAGCAGCTTTGGCCCGGGTGCCTACGAGCAGTACTTC

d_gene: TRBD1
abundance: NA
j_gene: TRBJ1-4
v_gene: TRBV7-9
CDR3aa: CASSLEQGADEKLFF
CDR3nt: TGTGCCAGCAGCTTAGAGCAGGGGGCCGATGAAAAACTGTTTTTT

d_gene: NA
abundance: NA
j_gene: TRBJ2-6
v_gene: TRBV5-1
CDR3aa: CASSESSGANVLTF
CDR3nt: TGCGCCAGCAGCGAGAGCTCTGGGGCCAACGTCCTGACTTTC

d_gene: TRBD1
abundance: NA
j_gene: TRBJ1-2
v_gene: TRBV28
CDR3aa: CASSSGQGGGYTF
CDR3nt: TGTGCCAGCAGTTCGGGACAGGGAGGGGGCTACACCTTC

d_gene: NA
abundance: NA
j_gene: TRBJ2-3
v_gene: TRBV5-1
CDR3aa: CASSSGGTDTQYF
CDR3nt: TGCGCCAGCAGCTCGGGGGGCACAGATACGCAGTATTTT

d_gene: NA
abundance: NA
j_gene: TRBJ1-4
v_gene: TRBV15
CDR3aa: CATRNYQGYGEKLFF
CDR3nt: TGTGCCACCAGAAATTACCAGGGGTATGGTGAAAAACTGTTTTTT

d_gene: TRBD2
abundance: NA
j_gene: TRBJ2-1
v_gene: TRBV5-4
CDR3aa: CASSLGLAGDGDEQFF
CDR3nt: TGTGCCAGCAGCTTAGGACTAGCGGGAGATGGGGATGAGCAGTTCTTC

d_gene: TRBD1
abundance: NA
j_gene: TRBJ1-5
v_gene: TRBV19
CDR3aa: CASTASSSGTGATMPQHF
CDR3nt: TGTGCCAGTACCGCGTCTAGCTCCGGGACAGGCGCTACGATGCCCCAGCATTTT

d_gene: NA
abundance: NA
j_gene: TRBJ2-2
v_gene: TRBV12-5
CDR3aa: CASGLVQGGTGELFF
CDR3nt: TGTGCTAGTGGTTTGGTTCAGGGAGGAACCGGGGAGCTGTTTTTT

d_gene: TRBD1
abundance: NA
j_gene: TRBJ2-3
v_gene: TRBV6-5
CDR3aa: CASSTNGQGTDTQYF
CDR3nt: TGTGCCAGCAGTACTAACGGACAGGGTACAGATACGCAGTATTTT

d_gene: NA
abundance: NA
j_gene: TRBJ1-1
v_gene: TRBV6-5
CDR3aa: CASSYLPGGLNTEAFF
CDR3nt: TGTGCCAGCAGTTACCTCCCCGGAGGGCTGAACACTGAAGCTTTCTTT

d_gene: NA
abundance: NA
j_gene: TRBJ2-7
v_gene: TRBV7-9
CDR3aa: CASSPPLERALSSYEQYF
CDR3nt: TGTGCCAGCAGCCCCCCCCTAGAGCGAGCATTGTCATCCTACGAGCAGTACTTC

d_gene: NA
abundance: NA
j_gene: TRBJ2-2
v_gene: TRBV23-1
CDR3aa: CAKRQGGVGELFF
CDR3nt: TGCGCCAAAAGACAGGGCGGGGTCGGGGAGCTGTTTTTT

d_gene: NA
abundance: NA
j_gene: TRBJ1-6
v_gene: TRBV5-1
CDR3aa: CASSWGPGNYNSPLHF
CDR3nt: TGCGCCAGCAGCTGGGGGCCGGGCAACTATAATTCACCCCTCCACTTT

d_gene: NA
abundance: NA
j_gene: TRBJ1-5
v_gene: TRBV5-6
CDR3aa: CASSFGPNQPQHF
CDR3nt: TGTGCCAGCAGCTTTGGCCCCAATCAGCCCCAGCATTTT

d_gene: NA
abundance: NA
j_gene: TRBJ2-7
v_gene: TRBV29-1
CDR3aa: CSVDFTGTYEQYF
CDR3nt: TGCAGCGTTGACTTTACAGGGACCTACGAGCAGTACTTC

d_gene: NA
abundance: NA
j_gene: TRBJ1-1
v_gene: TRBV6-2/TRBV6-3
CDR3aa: CASSYGGGETEAFF
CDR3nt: TGTGCCAGCAGTTACGGCGGGGGAGAGACTGAAGCTTTCTTT

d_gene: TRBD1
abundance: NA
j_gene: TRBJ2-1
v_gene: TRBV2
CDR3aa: CASRADRAVYNEQFF
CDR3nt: TGTGCCAGCAGGGCGGACAGGGCAGTCTACAATGAGCAGTTCTTC

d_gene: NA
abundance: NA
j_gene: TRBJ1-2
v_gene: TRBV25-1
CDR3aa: CASRNDGFSGYTF
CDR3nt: TGTGCCAGCAGAAACGACGGGTTCTCGGGCTACACCTTC

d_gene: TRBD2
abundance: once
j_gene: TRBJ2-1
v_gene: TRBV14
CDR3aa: CASSQGTSGIPIYTISYNEQFF
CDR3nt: TGTGCCAGCAGCCAAGGCACTAGCGGGATCCCAATTTACACCATCTCCTACAATGAGCAGTTCTTC

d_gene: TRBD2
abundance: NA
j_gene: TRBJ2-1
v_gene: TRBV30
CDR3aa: CAWSAFSASGSEDEQFF
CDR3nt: TGTGCCTGGAGTGCCTTCTCAGCTAGCGGGAGTGAGGATGAGCAGTTCTTC

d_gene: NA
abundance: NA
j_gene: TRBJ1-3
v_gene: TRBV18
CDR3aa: CASSRGSGVTTGNTIYF
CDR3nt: TGTGCCAGCTCTCGGGGGTCCGGGGTGACCACTGGAAACACCATATATTTT

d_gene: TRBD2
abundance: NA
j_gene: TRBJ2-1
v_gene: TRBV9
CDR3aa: CASSVEAIRGGEQFF
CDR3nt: TGTGCCAGCAGCGTAGAGGCCATACGGGGGGGTGAGCAGTTCTTC

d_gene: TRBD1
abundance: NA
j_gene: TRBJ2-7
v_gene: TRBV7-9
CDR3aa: CASTLRDSAYEQYF
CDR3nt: TGTGCCAGCACCCTCCGGGACAGCGCCTACGAGCAGTACTTC

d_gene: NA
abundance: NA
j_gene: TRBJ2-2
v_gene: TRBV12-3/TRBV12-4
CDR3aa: CASSRRSTGELFF
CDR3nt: TGTGCCAGCAGTCGTAGGAGTACCGGGGAGCTGTTTTTT

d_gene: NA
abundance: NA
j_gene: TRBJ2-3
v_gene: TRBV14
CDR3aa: CASSQLVSAQYF
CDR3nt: TGTGCCAGCAGCCAACTTGTTAGCGCGCAGTATTTT

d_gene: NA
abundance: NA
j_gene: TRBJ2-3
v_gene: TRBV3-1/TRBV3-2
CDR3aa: CASSQESAASTDTQYF
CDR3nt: TGTGCCAGCAGCCAAGAGTCAGCGGCTAGCACAGATACGCAGTATTTT

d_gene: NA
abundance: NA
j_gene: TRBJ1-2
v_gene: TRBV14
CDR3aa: CASSQARTANYGYTF
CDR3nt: TGTGCCAGCAGCCAAGCCCGGACAGCTAACTATGGCTACACCTTC

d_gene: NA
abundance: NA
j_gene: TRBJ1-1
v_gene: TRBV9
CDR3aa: CASSVETGGRLISTEAFF
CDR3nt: TGTGCCAGCAGCGTAGAGACGGGGGGAAGGTTGATTAGCACTGAAGCTTTCTTT